Following are 24 T cell receptor beta chains from one sample sequenced in a study of shared T cell receptors in the human thymus. Sequenced by immunoSEQ multiplex PCR; TCRdb stores in-frame clones only, minus some. Of hundreds of thousands of clones in the sample, approximately 95% are singletons; the top ten hold roughly 0.02%. The sample consisted of thymocytes. These receptors were obtained from a human donor.

The chain uses TRBV29-1 and TRBJ2-5, with TRBD2 matching 7 bases. J lost 5 bases, V lost 2 bases, and 5 bases had no gene match. The CDR3 runs 13 residues. Germline V gene data show CDR1 as SQVTM and CDR2 as ANQGSEA. This CDR3 reads CSVEYLGGETQYF. The CDR3 DNA follows: TGCAGCGTTGAATACCTCGGGGGGGAGACCCAGTACTTC.

The chain links TRBV27 to TRBJ1-1; D is undetermined. This CDR3 spans 12 amino acids. Germline CDR1 and CDR2: MNHEY and SMNVEV (reference sequence). V dropped 10 bases and J dropped 1 base, with 10 bases sitting between them. CDR3 DNA sequence: TGTGCCACCCATCGGGGGAACACTGAAGCTTTCTTT. It translates to CATHRGNTEAFF.

V usage is TRBV9 and J usage is TRBJ2-3; the match to TRBD1 covers 8 bases. V was clipped by 0 bases and J by 6 bases; unmatched bases: 6. The CDR3 is made up of 15 amino acids. Germline V gene sequence: CDR1 SGDLS, CDR2 YYNGEE. The CDR3 sequence is CASSVAVGQEDTQYF. CDR3 nucleotide sequence: TGTGCCAGCAGCGTAGCCGTGGGACAGGAGGATACGCAGTATTTT.

This clone was counted once. This sequence joins TRBV7-9 and TRBJ2-7; tentatively, D is TRBD2 (6 bases). CDR1 and CDR2 (germline): SEHNR, FQNEAQ (reference sequence). This CDR3 contains 15 residues. V was shortened by 0 bases and J by 0 bases, with 9 bases between the two germline ends. CDR3 sequence (DNA): TGTGCCAGCAGCTTAGCGGCGGGACTCTCCTACGAGCAGTACTTC. Translated, it gives CASSLAAGLSYEQYF.

The gene calls are TRBV25-1 and TRBJ2-7; D is unresolved. The germline CDR1 and CDR2 sequences are MGHDK and SYGVNS. Trimming shortened V by 3 bases and J by 4 bases, and 16 bases separated the two germline ends. This CDR3 comprises 15 residues. The CDR3 sequence is CASSDLNGRAYEQYF. The CDR3 nucleotides are TGTGCCAGCAGTGATCTCAATGGTCGGGCATACGAGCAGTACTTC.

This clone was recorded only once. The chain is built from TRBV6-5 and TRBJ2-7; 9 nucleotides agree with TRBD1. The CDR3 contains 14 residues. From germline, CDR1 is MNHEY and CDR2 SVGAGI. V lost 7 bases, J lost 3 bases, and 7 bases stayed unmatched. The CDR3 coding sequence is TGTGCCAGCATCGGGACAGGGCCCCACTACGAGCAGTACTTC. This gives the protein CASIGTGPHYEQYF.

The CDR3 spells CASSHRGRVTDTQYF. The CDR3 nucleotides are TGCGCCAGCAGTCATCGAGGCAGGGTCACAGATACGCAGTATTTT. The chain uses TRBV23-1 and TRBJ2-3; D may be TRBD1 (5 bases). TRBV23-1 is given ORF status, its function remaining uncertain. The CDR3 covers 15 residues. The V end lost 3 bases, the J end lost 2 bases, and 12 bases lay between the germline ends.

The J gene is TRBJ1-2, the V gene TRBV6-5; TRBD1 matches 9 bases. J was trimmed by 5 bases and V by 6 bases; bases with no gene match: 7. The CDR3 consists of 14 residues. CDR1 and CDR2 from the germline V gene are MNHEY and SVGAGI. The CDR3 region has the DNA TGTGCCAGCAGCCCTGGGACAGGGCGTTATGGCTACACCTTC. Translated, it gives CASSPGTGRYGYTF.

The CDR3 loop reads CASSLESSHEALYTF. The CDR3 DNA follows: TGTGCCAGCAGCTTAGAGTCGAGCCACGAGGCCTTGTACACCTTC. This chain uses TRBV11-2 with TRBJ1-2; no clear D. Between the trimmed V and J ends, which lost 0 bases and 11 bases, there was a span of 19 bases. Germline-derived CDR1 and CDR2 are SGHAT and FQNNGV. The CDR3 covers 15 residues.

This clone was seen a single time. V and J are TRBV4-3 and TRBJ2-1; 7 bases agree with TRBD1. The germline gives CDR1 LGHNA, CDR2 YSLEER. With V trimmed by 3 bases and J by 5 bases, 4 bases remained unmatched. The CDR3 contains 14 residues. CDR3 sequence (DNA): TGCGCCAGCAGCCACGGTACAGGGGACAATGAGCAGTTCTTC. This translates into CASSHGTGDNEQFF.

V gene TRBV9 combines with J gene TRBJ2-7; either TRBD1 or TRBD2 may supply D (5 bases each). The V end lost 4 bases, the J end lost 6 bases, and 11 bases lay between the germline ends. The germline CDR1 and CDR2 sequences are SGDLS and YYNGEE. CDR3 length: 12 amino acids. The CDR3 here is CASSYSGAEQYF. CDR3 nucleotides: TGTGCCAGCAGCTATTCCGGGGCCGAGCAGTACTTC.

V gene TRBV10-2 combines with J gene TRBJ2-7, with D unresolved. Germline V gives CDR1 WSHSY, CDR2 SAAADI. V dropped 7 bases and J dropped 7 bases, with 11 bases sitting between them. CDR3 length: 11 residues. In DNA form, the CDR3 reads TGCGCCAGCACCTCAATAGGGGAGCAGTACTTC. This encodes CASTSIGEQYF.

In this sample, this clone turned up once. The chain is built from TRBV9 and TRBJ2-5; weak D call: TRBD2 (5 bases). The V end lost 2 bases, the J end lost 5 bases, and 10 bases lay between the germline ends. CDR3 length: 13 amino acids. The germline CDR1 and CDR2 sequences are SGDLS and YYNGEE. This chain's CDR3 is CASSVGVRETQYF. In DNA, the CDR3 is TGTGCCAGCAGCGTGGGAGTGCGGGAGACCCAGTACTTC.

CDR3 in DNA: TGCGCCAGCAGCTTAGACAGGGAATACGAGCAGTACTTC. Translation gives CASSLDREYEQYF. The chain has TRBV5-1 and TRBJ2-7; 7 nucleotides align to TRBD1. Losses at the gene ends were 2 bases for V and 4 bases for J; bases not matched to a gene: 3. This CDR3 comprises 13 residues. Germline CDR1 reads SGHRS; CDR2 reads YFSETQ.

The rearrangement uses TRBV29-1 and TRBJ2-2; TRBD1 or TRBD2 may be the D gene (5 bases each). CDR3 length: 13 residues. Trimming removed 4 bases at V and 7 bases at J, with 13 bases between. The germline V gene has CDR1 SQVTM and CDR2 ANQGSEA. The CDR3 DNA is TGCAGCGTTGCGGGGCAGGGCCTCGGGGAGCTGTTTTTT. Its translation is CSVAGQGLGELFF.

The genes are TRBV5-8 and TRBJ2-7, with 11 bases aligning to TRBD2. V lost 4 bases, J lost 0 bases, and 15 bases stayed unmatched. Germline assignment: CDR1 SGHTS and CDR2 YDEGEE. This CDR3 is built from 19 residues. CDR3 coding DNA: TGTGCCAGCAGCCGACGGTCTAGCGGGAGGTACTTGAGCTCCTACGAGCAGTACTTC. It is translated as CASSRRSSGRYLSSYEQYF.

The chain recombines TRBV2 with TRBJ1-5, with D possibly being TRBD1 (6 bases). The V gene's germline CDR1 is SNHLY and CDR2 FYNNEI. The CDR3 covers 12 residues. V was pared by 8 bases and J by 7 bases, with 12 bases between. The CDR3 protein is CASSTGSQPQHF. CDR3 sequence (DNA): TGTGCCAGCTCAACAGGGTCGCAGCCCCAGCATTTT. Full variable domain (missing parts from reference TRBV2 and TRBJ1-5): EPEVTQTPSHQVTQMGQEVILRCVPISNHLYFYWYRQILGQKVEFLVSFYNNEISEKSEIFDDQFSVERPDGSNFTLKIRSTKLEDSAMYFCASSTGSQPQHFGDGTRLSIL.

The chain joins TRBV18 to TRBJ1-1; D is unclear. From germline, CDR1 is KGHSH and CDR2 LQKENI. The CDR3 totals 15 residues. The V end was cut by 2 bases, the J end by 0 bases, with 10 bases between. This CDR3 reads CASSPGQDLNTEAFF. CDR3 DNA: TGTGCCAGCTCACCAGGGCAGGACCTGAACACTGAAGCTTTCTTT.

The chain links TRBV14 to TRBJ2-3; TRBD2 aligns across 9 bases. Unmatched junction bases numbered 13, after V lost 4 bases and J lost 5 bases. This CDR3 contains 17 residues. Germline assignment: CDR1 SGHDN and CDR2 FVKESK. This CDR3 is CASSPHSSGNRQDTQYF. For the CDR3, the DNA is TGTGCCAGCAGCCCTCACTCTAGCGGGAATCGCCAAGATACGCAGTATTTT.

The V call is TRBV28, the J call TRBJ2-1; TRBD2 aligns across 7 bases. This CDR3 comprises 11 residues. V lost 5 bases to trimming and J lost 10 bases; unmatched junction nucleotides: 2. Germline values: CDR1 MDHEN, CDR2 SYDVKM. The CDR3 spells CASSVLAEQFF. The CDR3 DNA is TGTGCCAGCAGTGTACTAGCGGAGCAGTTCTTC. The full variable domain, rest sourced from reference TRBV28 and TRBJ2-1, is DVKVTQSSRYLVKRTGEKVFLECVQDMDHENMFWYRQDPGLGLRLIYFSYDVKMKEKGDIPEGYSVSREKKERFSLILESASTNQTSMYLCASSVLAEQFFGPGTRLTVL.

The chain uses TRBV13 and TRBJ1-4; D ambiguous. This CDR3 is built from 13 residues. Germline CDR1 and CDR2: PRHDT and FYEKMQ (reference sequence). The V end lost 5 bases, the J end lost 4 bases, and 8 bases lay between the germline ends. The CDR3 coding sequence is TGTGCCAGCAGCGATGGATTTAATGAAAAACTGTTTTTT. Protein sequence: CASSDGFNEKLFF.

To note about this clone: The junction shows a germline mismatch at one end, possibly a read error. The chain couples TRBV7-7 to TRBJ2-3; possible D gene TRBD2, 6 bases. The CDR3 length is 15 residues. The germline gives CDR1 SSHAT, CDR2 FNYEAQ (reference sequence). This CDR3 reads CASSLAPGVADTQYF. The CDR3 DNA reads as TGTGCTAGCAGCTTAGCCCCGGGGGTGGCAGATACGCAGTATTTT.

The chain uses TRBV7-9 and TRBJ1-1; 9 bases align to TRBD1. The CDR3 is 16 amino acids. V gave up 5 bases and J gave up 2 bases; unmatched junction bases: 9. Germline V CDR1 and CDR2: SEHNR, FQNEAQ (reference sequence). Here the CDR3 DNA reads TGTGCCAGCAGCCCACCTCCGGGACAGGGAAACACTGAAGCTTTCTTT. Translated: CASSPPPGQGNTEAFF.

The chain uses TRBV5-6 and TRBJ2-7; D remains ambiguous. Per the germline V gene, CDR1 is SGHDT and CDR2 is YYEEEE. This CDR3 is built from 18 residues. Trimming removed 4 bases at V and 0 bases at J, with 23 bases between. The CDR3 reads CASSPWNVRMRSSYEQYF. Here the CDR3 DNA reads TGTGCCAGCAGCCCCTGGAACGTTAGGATGAGGAGCTCCTACGAGCAGTACTTC.